This T cell receptor (beta chain) originates from a study of blood T cell repertoires in COVID-19 (dated by TCRdb to 2020 to 2022). Study-wide context: Collaborator samples came from the United States, Italy and Spain and covered acute and convalescent phases of COVID-19. The prospective study material was composed of cDNA or gDNA derived from T cells, B-cell-depleted T cells, or PBMCs. The repertoires were released in a freely available public database intended as a resource for research on the immune response to SARS-CoV-2. A de-identified subject ID, COVID-19 status, age in years and sex were almost always included in the sample metadata. HLA class I and class II types, where available, came from metadata supplied by the sample provider rather than from assay-based typing. The samples were drawn from the first 160 participants of the ongoing ImmuneRACE study and from 1,254 subjects provided by 6 global collaborators. The dataset comprised deeply sampled blood TCRbeta repertoires from subjects exposed to, actively infected with, or recovered from COVID-19. The investigation overall reported the following: Clinical and demographic metadata were provided uncurated, with the amount varying by source and participant.

Participants in the prospective study were enrolled through a virtual design, were aged roughly 18 to 90 years, and lived in 24 United States geographic areas. In the prospective study, participants were assigned to cohorts based on the clinical history participants reported in a screening survey and a study questionnaire. For ImmuneRACE Cohort 3, a participant was defined as recovered based on two consecutive negative NP/OP PCR tests, clearance by a healthcare professional, or resolution of symptoms. Each participant in the prospective study had whole blood, serum and a nasopharyngeal or oropharyngeal swab collected by mobile phlebotomists. Additional blood draws and questionnaires over an approximately 2-month period could optionally be provided by prospective study participants. Prospective study blood samples were shipped either frozen or at room temperature before DNA extraction. Here V drops 3 bases and J drops 2 bases, and the junction holds 15 bases not matched to any gene. CDR1 and CDR2 (LNHDA, SQIVND) derive from the germline V gene (reference sequence). The CDR3 numbers 18 residues from cysteine through valine. The CDR3 DNA has 54 bases and is translated from base 1.

TCRbeta CDR3 regions were amplified from genomic DNA by means of the immunoSEQ Assay, a bias-controlled multiplex PCR. As for how the authors treated the data: The number of nucleated cells in each sample was estimated by amplification of reference gene primers within the assay. Sequence reads were collapsed and filtered to measure the absolute abundance of every unique TCRbeta CDR3 rearrangement. For each sample, productive Simpson clonality was calculated as the square root of Simpson's diversity index across productive rearrangements. Held by TCRdb, this immuneACCESS table contains in-frame sequences only and omits some clones. Under half of the omission traces to an unresolved V gene where checked; the cause of the rest is unknown. That table gives V, J and clone size, and the DNA gave D and trimming. The sample data list some 200,000 clones, and 75% to 85% of these were observed just once. The top ten clonotypes cover 10% to 15% of the sample.

About this clone itself: Its antigen remains undetermined. Per-base qualities were not stored, and no clone one base away is much larger.

The receptor's source is a man aged 40-50 years who had recovered from COVID-19. Sequenced: PBMCs or T cells enriched from blood (not recorded which). The chain is encoded by TRBV19 joined to TRBJ2-7; a stretch of 8 junction bases matches TRBD2. In nucleotide form, the sequence is TGTGCCAGTAGTATCAACCCCCTTTGTGAGCGGGGGACCTACGAGCAGTACGTC. Its product reads: CASSINPLCERGTYEQYV.